Sequencing of this T cell receptor (beta chain) was carried out in a study of beta chain features in type 1 diabetes. Study-level results: PCR, the amplification step, might favor shorter templates, equally in patients and controls. Across all four CD4+ subsets, people with type 1 diabetes showed modestly shorter TCRB CDR3s. Researchers could not determine here whether HLA type influences TCRB rearrangement.

About this clone itself: Its antigen is undetermined.

The authors reverse transcribed all of the isolated RNA, so sequencing captured expressed TCRB transcripts. Only in-frame clones appear in the TCRdb table, and some are missing; sequencing was by immunoSEQ multiplex PCR. The sample contains approximately 360,000 clones, 10% to 15% of which appear only once. Germline V lookup: CDR1 SGDLS, CDR2 YYNGEE. V trimming: 2 bases; J trimming: 2 bases; junction bases outside the gene matches: 4. This CDR3 spans 14 amino acids. The chain is built from TRBV9 and TRBJ2-7; 7 bases line up with TRBD2. Sequenced: naive CD4+ T cells from blood. The source is a woman younger than 35 with type 1 diabetes. The CDR3 reads CASSVGTTTYEQYF. CDR3 DNA: TGTGCCAGCAGCGTTGGGACTACCACCTACGAGCAGTACTTC. Using reference TRBV9 and TRBJ2-7 for the parts outside the CDR3, the full variable domain is DSGVTQTPKHLITATGQRVTLRCSPRSGDLSVYWYQQSLDQGLQFLIQYYNGEERAKGNILERFSAQQFPDLHSELNLSSLELGDSALYFCASSVGTTTYEQYFGPGTRLTVT.